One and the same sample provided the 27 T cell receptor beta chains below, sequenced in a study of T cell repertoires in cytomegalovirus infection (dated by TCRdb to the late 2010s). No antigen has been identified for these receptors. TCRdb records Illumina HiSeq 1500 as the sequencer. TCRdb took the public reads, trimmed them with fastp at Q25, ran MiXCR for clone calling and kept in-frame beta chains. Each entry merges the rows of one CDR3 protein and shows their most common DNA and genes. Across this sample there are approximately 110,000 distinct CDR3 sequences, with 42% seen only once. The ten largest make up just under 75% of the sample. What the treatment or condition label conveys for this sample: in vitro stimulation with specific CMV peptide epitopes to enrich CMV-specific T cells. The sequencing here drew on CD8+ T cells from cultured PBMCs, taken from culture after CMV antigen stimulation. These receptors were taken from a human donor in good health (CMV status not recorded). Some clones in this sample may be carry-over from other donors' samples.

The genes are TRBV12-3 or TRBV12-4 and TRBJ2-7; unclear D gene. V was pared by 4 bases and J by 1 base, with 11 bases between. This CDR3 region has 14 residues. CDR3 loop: CASSSPGKSYEQYF. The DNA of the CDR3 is TGTGCCAGCAGTTCCCCGGGTAAGTCCTACGAGCAGTACTTC.

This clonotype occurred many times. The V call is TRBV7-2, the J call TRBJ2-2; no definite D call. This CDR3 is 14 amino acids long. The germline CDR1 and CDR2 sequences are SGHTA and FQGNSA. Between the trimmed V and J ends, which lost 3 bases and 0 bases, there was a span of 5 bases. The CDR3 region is CASSFGPNTGELFF. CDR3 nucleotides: TGTGCCAGCAGCTTCGGACCGAACACCGGGGAGCTGTTTTTT.

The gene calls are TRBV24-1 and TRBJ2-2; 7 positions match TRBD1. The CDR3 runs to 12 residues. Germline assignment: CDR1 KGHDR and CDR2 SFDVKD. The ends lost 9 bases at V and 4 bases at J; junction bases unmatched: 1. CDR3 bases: TGTGCCACCTCAGGGGGCACCGGGGAGCTGTTTTTT. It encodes CATSGGTGELFF.

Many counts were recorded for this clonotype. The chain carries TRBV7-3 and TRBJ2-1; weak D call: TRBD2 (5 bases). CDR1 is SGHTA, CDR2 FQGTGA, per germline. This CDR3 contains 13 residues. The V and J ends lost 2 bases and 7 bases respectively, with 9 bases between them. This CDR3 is CASSLDGLNEQFF. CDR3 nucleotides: TGTGCCAGCAGCTTAGACGGACTTAATGAGCAGTTCTTC.

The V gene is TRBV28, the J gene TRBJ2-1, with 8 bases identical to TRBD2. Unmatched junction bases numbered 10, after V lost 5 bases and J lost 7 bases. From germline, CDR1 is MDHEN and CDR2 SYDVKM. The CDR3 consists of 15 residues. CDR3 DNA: TGTGCCAGCAGTCCATCCGGCGGGGGGCGGAATGAGCAGTTCTTC. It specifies CASSPSGGGRNEQFF.

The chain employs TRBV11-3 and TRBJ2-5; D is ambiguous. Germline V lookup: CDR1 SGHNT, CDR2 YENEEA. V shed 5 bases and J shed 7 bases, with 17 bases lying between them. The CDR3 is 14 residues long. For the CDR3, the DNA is TGTGCCAGCAGCCCCAACCCCACAGACGGGACCCAGTACTTC. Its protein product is CASSPNPTDGTQYF.

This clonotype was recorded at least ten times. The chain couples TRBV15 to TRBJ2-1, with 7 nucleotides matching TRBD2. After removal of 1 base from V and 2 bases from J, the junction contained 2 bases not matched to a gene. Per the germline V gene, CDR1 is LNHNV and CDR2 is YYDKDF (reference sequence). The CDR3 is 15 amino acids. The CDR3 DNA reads TGTGCCACCAGCAGAGGTGGGGGGGCCTACAATGAGCAGTTCTTC. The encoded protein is CATSRGGGAYNEQFF.

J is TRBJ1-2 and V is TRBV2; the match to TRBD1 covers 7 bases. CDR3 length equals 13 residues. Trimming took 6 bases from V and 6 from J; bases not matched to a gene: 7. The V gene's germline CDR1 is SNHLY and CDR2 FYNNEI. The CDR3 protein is CASRNRGGDGYTF. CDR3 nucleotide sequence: TGTGCCAGCAGAAACAGGGGTGGAGATGGCTACACCTTC.

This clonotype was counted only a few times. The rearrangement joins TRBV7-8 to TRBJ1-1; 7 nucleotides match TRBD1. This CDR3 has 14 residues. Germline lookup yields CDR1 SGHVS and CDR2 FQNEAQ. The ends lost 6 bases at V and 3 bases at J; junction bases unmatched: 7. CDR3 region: CASRHRDRYTEAFF. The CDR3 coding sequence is TGTGCCAGCAGGCACCGGGACAGATACACTGAAGCTTTCTTT.

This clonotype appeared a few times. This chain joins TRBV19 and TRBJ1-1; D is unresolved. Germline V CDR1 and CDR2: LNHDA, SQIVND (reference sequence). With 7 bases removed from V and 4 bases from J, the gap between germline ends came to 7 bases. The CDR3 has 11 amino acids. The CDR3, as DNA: TGTGCCAGTATAATGGGCACTGAAGCTTTCTTT. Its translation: CASIMGTEAFF. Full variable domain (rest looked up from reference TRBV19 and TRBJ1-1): DGGITQSPKYLFRKEGQNVTLSCEQNLNHDAMYWYRQDPGQGLRLIYYSQIVNDFQKGDIAEGYSVSREKKESFPLTVTSAQKNPTAFYLCASIMGTEAFFGQGTRLTVV.

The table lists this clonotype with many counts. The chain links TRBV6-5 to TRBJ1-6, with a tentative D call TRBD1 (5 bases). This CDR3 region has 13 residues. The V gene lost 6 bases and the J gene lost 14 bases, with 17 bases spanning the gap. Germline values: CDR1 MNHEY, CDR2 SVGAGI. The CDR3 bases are TGTGCCAGCAGCAATTGGGACCGAACAGCCCTCCACTTT. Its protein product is CASSNWDRTALHF.

CDR3 amino acids: CASSIGVYNEQFF. The CDR3 DNA reads TGTGCCAGTAGTATTGGGGTATACAATGAGCAGTTCTTC. The rearrangement uses TRBV19 and TRBJ2-1; no definite D call. The germline gives CDR1 LNHDA, CDR2 SQIVND (reference sequence). The V end was cut by 3 bases, the J end by 4 bases, with 7 bases between. The CDR3 length is 13 residues.

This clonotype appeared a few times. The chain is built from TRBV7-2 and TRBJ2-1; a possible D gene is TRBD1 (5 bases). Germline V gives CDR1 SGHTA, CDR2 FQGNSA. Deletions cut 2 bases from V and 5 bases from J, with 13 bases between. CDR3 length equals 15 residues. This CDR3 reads CASSLSQGRNNEQFF. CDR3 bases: TGTGCCAGCAGCTTAAGTCAGGGCCGTAACAATGAGCAGTTCTTC. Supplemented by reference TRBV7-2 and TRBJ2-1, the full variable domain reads GAGVSQSPSNKVTEKGKDVELRCDPISGHTALYWYRQSLGQGLEFLIYFQGNSAPDKSGLPSDRFSAERTGGSVSTLTIQRTQQEDSAVYLCASSLSQGRNNEQFFGPGTRLTVL.

As DNA, the CDR3 is TGTGCCAGCAGGGAAGGGACAGTATACAATGAGCAGTTCTTC. Translating it yields CASREGTVYNEQFF. The chain has TRBV7-9 and TRBJ2-1, with TRBD1 identical over 7 bases. Germline V gene lookup returns CDR1 SEHNR and CDR2 FQNEAQ (reference sequence). The trim removed 6 bases at V and 4 bases at J, leaving 6 bases unmatched. The CDR3 runs to 14 residues.

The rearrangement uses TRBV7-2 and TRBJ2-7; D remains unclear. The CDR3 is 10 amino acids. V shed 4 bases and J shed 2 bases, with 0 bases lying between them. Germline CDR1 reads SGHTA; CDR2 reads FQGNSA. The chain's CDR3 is CASSSYEQYF. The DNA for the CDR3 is TGTGCCAGCAGCTCCTACGAGCAGTACTTC.

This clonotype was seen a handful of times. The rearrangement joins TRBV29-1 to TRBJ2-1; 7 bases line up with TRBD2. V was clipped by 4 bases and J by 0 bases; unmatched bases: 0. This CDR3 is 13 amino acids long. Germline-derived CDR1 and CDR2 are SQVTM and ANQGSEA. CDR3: CSVGTSSYNEQFF. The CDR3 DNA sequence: TGCAGCGTTGGGACTAGCTCCTACAATGAGCAGTTCTTC.

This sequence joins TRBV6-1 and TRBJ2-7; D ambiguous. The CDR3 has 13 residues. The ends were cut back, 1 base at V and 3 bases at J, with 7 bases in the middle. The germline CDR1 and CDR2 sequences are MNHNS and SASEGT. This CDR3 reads CASSEGLVYEQYF. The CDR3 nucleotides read TGTGCCAGCAGTGAAGGACTCGTCTACGAGCAGTACTTC.

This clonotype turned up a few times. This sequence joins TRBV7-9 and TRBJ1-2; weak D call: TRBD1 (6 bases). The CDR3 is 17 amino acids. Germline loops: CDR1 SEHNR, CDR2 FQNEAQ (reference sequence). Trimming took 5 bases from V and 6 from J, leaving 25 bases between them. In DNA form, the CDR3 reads TGTGCCAGCAGCGATACGGGGCAGGGGATACTTTGGGATGGCTACACCTTC. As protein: CASSDTGQGILWDGYTF.

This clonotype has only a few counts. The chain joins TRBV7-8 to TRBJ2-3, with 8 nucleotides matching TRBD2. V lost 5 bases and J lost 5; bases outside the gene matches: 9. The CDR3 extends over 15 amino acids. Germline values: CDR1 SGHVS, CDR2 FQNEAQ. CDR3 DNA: TGTGCCAGCAGCCCACTACGGGGGGGCGTAGATACGCAGTATTTT. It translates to CASSPLRGGVDTQYF.

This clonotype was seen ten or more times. CDR3 loop: CASSRGFETQYF. In nucleotides, the CDR3 is TGTGCCAGCAGTCGGGGTTTCGAGACCCAGTACTTC. The chain combines TRBV7-2 with TRBJ2-5, with D possibly matching TRBD2 (5 bases). This CDR3 is 12 amino acids long. V dropped 6 bases and J dropped 5 bases, with 10 bases sitting between them. Germline loops: CDR1 SGHTA, CDR2 FQGNSA.

Here the CDR3 reads CASRTGLYEQYF. CDR3 in DNA: TGTGCCAGCCGGACAGGGCTCTACGAGCAGTACTTC. The chain combines TRBV2 with TRBJ2-7, with TRBD1 identical over 8 bases. CDR1 is SNHLY and CDR2 is FYNNEI in the germline V gene. Trimming cost V 8 bases and J 3 bases; bases outside gene matches: 3. The CDR3 length is 12 residues.

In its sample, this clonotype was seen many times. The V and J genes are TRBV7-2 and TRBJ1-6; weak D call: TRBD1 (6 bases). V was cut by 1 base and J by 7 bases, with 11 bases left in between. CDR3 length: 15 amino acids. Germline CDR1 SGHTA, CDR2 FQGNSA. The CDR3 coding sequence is TGTGCCAGCAGCTTAGTAGGGGGGACGAATTCACCCCTCCACTTT. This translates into CASSLVGGTNSPLHF.

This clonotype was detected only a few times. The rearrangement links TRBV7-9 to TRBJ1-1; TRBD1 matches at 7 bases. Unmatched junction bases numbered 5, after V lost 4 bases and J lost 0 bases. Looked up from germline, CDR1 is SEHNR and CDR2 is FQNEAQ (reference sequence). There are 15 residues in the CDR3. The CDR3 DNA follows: TGTGCCAGCAGCTCCCGGGGACAGTTGAACACTGAAGCTTTCTTT. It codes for CASSSRGQLNTEAFF.

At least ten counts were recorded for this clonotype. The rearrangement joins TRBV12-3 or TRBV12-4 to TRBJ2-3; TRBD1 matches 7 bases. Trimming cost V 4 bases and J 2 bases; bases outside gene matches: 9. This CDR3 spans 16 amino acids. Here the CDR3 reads CASSYQQGRYTDTQYF. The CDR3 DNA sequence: TGTGCCAGCAGTTATCAACAGGGGCGTTACACAGATACGCAGTATTTT.

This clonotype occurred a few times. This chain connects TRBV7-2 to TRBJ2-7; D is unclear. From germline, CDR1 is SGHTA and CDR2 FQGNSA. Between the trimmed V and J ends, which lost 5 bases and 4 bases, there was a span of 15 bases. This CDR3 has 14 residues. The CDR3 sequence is CASSLHAPGYEQYF. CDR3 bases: TGTGCCAGCAGCCTCCACGCCCCAGGATACGAGCAGTACTTC.

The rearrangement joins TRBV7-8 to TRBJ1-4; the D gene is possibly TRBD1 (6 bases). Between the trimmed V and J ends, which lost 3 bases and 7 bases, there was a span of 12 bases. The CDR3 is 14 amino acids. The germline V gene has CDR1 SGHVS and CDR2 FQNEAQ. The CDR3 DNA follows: TGTGCCAGCAGCTTTGGCAGGGGCGGTGAAAAACTGTTTTTT. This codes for CASSFGRGGEKLFF. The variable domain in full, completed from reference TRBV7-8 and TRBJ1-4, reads GAGVSQSPRYKVAKRGQDVALRCDPISGHVSLFWYQQALGQGPEFLTYFQNEAQLDKSGLPSDRFFAERPEGSVSTLKIQRTQQEDSAVYLCASSFGRGGEKLFFGSGTQLSVL.

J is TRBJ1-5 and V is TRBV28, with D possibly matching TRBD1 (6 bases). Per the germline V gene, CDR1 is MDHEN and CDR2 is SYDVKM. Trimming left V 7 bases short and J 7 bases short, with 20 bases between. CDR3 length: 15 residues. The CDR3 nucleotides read TGTGCCAGCATCCGACCAGGGGATTTAGGCCAGCCCCAGCATTTT. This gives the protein CASIRPGDLGQPQHF.